This T cell receptor beta chain was captured in a study of OX40 agonist ivuxolimab in advanced cancers. Study-wide points: Some of the nonresponding patients also showed low levels of normalized T-cell clonal expansion. At doses 0.1 to 3.0 mg/kg, CD4+ and CD8+ clones expanded.

Concerning this clone itself: The antigen is undetermined.

Libraries were prepared by immunoSEQ multiplex PCR; TCRdb keeps only in-frame clonotypes and omits some of them. The data hold around 65,000 clones, with approximately 92% observed a single time. The receptor comes from an adult with an advanced solid tumor such as melanoma, head and neck, liver or kidney cancer. The starting material was CD4+ or CD8+ T cells sorted from blood, obtained in a trial of the OX40 agonist ivuxolimab.

The CDR3 reads CASSWYSAETQYF. For the CDR3, the DNA is TGTGCCAGCAGTTGGTATTCTGCAGAGACCCAGTACTTC. This sequence joins TRBV6-6 and TRBJ2-5; the D is unclear. Deletions cut 4 bases from V and 4 bases from J, with 10 bases between. CDR1 MNHNY and CDR2 SVGAGI come from the germline V gene (reference sequence). The CDR3 sequence is 13 residues long.